A selection of T cell receptor beta chains follows, all from one sample in a study of shared clonotypes between healthy human individuals. Using immunoSEQ multiplex PCR, the repertoire was profiled, and TCRdb retains in-frame clones only, with some absent. The sample lists about 680,000 clones; about 91% were seen once. Sequencing was done on a sample of naive CD8+ T cells sorted from blood. These receptors originate from a man aged 25-45 years in good health. CDR3s include the opening cysteine and the closing phenylalanine or tryptophan. The D gene is left open where the match is weak. The size of a clone is reported for some rows only, either as once, few or many, or as a class for expanded clones.

clone size: .
D gene: .
V gene: TRBV2
J gene: TRBJ2-7
CDR3 protein: CASRSGSYEQYF
CDR3 DNA: TGTGCCAGCCGTAGCGGCTCCTACGAGCAGTACTTC

clone size: .
D gene: .
V gene: TRBV5-6
J gene: TRBJ1-2
CDR3 protein: CASSLLTVANYGYTF
CDR3 DNA: TGTGCCAGCAGCTTGTTAACAGTAGCTAACTATGGCTACACCTTC

clone size: .
D gene: .
V gene: TRBV27
J gene: TRBJ1-5
CDR3 protein: CASSFDSNQPQHF
CDR3 DNA: TGTGCCAGCAGTTTCGATAGCAATCAGCCCCAGCATTTT

clone size: .
D gene: .
V gene: TRBV14
J gene: TRBJ2-1
CDR3 protein: CASSQHSESSYNEQFF
CDR3 DNA: TGTGCCAGCAGCCAACATAGCGAAAGCTCCTACAATGAGCAGTTCTTC

clone size: .
D gene: TRBD1
V gene: TRBV19
J gene: TRBJ2-7
CDR3 protein: CASSIVSDRPDEQYF
CDR3 DNA: TGTGCCAGTAGTATAGTCTCGGACAGGCCGGACGAGCAGTACTTC

clone size: .
D gene: TRBD2
V gene: TRBV28
J gene: TRBJ2-7
CDR3 protein: CASSQLASGGYEQYF
CDR3 DNA: TGTGCCAGCAGCCAGTTGGCTAGCGGGGGGTACGAGCAGTACTTC

clone size: .
D gene: .
V gene: TRBV7-9
J gene: TRBJ2-3
CDR3 protein: CASSLVPTDTQYF
CDR3 DNA: TGTGCCAGCAGCTTAGTGCCAACAGATACGCAGTATTTT

clone size: once
D gene: .
V gene: TRBV21-1
J gene: TRBJ2-3
CDR3 protein: CASSTYYSPDTQYF
CDR3 DNA: TGTGCCAGCAGCACTTATTATTCCCCAGATACGCAGTATTTT

clone size: .
D gene: .
V gene: TRBV7-9
J gene: TRBJ2-1
CDR3 protein: CASSAGSLYNEQFF
CDR3 DNA: TGTGCCAGCTCCGCCGGGAGCCTATACAATGAGCAGTTCTTC

clone size: .
D gene: .
V gene: TRBV7-9
J gene: TRBJ2-2
CDR3 protein: CASSLSPTGNTGELFF
CDR3 DNA: TGTGCCAGCAGCTTGAGCCCGACGGGGAACACCGGGGAGCTGTTTTTT

clone size: .
D gene: TRBD1
V gene: TRBV29-1
J gene: TRBJ1-1
CDR3 protein: CSGIQGSGTEAFF
CDR3 DNA: TGCAGCGGGATACAGGGGTCGGGCACTGAAGCTTTCTTT

clone size: many
D gene: TRBD1
V gene: TRBV28
J gene: TRBJ2-7
CDR3 protein: CASSRGTGTGSYEQYF
CDR3 DNA: TGTGCCAGCAGTCGCGGGACAGGGACGGGTTCCTACGAGCAGTACTTC

clone size: once
D gene: .
V gene: TRBV27
J gene: TRBJ2-5
CDR3 protein: CASSLLPGLEETQYF
CDR3 DNA: TGTGCCAGCAGTTTACTCCCCGGACTGGAAGAGACCCAGTACTTC

clone size: .
D gene: TRBD2
V gene: TRBV6-1
J gene: TRBJ2-1
CDR3 protein: CASSGAPGTSGFSYNEQFF
CDR3 DNA: TGTGCCAGCAGTGGGGCCCCCGGGACTAGCGGGTTCTCCTACAATGAGCAGTTCTTC

clone size: .
D gene: .
V gene: TRBV7-9
J gene: TRBJ2-5
CDR3 protein: CASSISGVQETQYF
CDR3 DNA: TGTGCCAGCAGCATTAGCGGAGTGCAAGAGACCCAGTACTTC

clone size: .
D gene: .
V gene: TRBV9
J gene: TRBJ1-1
CDR3 protein: CASSPAGGDSTEAFF
CDR3 DNA: TGTGCCAGCAGCCCCGCTGGGGGGGATTCCACTGAAGCTTTCTTT

clone size: .
D gene: .
V gene: TRBV7-9
J gene: TRBJ2-7
CDR3 protein: CASAGELGPNEQYF
CDR3 DNA: TGTGCCAGCGCAGGGGAGTTGGGTCCTAACGAGCAGTACTTC

clone size: .
D gene: .
V gene: TRBV6-5
J gene: TRBJ1-2
CDR3 protein: CASSYSTNYGYTF
CDR3 DNA: TGTGCCAGCAGTTACTCCACTAACTATGGCTACACCTTC

clone size: .
D gene: TRBD2
V gene: TRBV5-6
J gene: TRBJ2-1
CDR3 protein: CASSLEMAGGPYNEQFF
CDR3 DNA: TGTGCCAGCAGCTTGGAAATGGCGGGAGGGCCTTACAATGAGCAGTTCTTC

clone size: .
D gene: .
V gene: TRBV6-1
J gene: TRBJ2-7
CDR3 protein: CASSEMGGDTYEQYF
CDR3 DNA: TGTGCCAGCAGTGAAATGGGCGGGGACACCTACGAGCAGTACTTC

clone size: .
D gene: TRBD2
V gene: TRBV2
J gene: TRBJ2-1
CDR3 protein: CASSVSLTSGNYNEQFF
CDR3 DNA: TGTGCCAGCAGTGTTTCTTTGACTAGCGGGAACTACAATGAGCAGTTCTTC

clone size: .
D gene: .
V gene: TRBV9
J gene: TRBJ2-4
CDR3 protein: CASSVGGGDIQYF
CDR3 DNA: TGTGCCAGCAGCGTAGGCGGTGGGGACATTCAGTACTTC

clone size: .
D gene: .
V gene: TRBV27
J gene: TRBJ1-1
CDR3 protein: CASSPFRGNTEAFF
CDR3 DNA: TGTGCCAGCAGTCCTTTTCGGGGGAACACTGAAGCTTTCTTT

clone size: once
D gene: .
V gene: TRBV5-8
J gene: TRBJ2-7
CDR3 protein: CASSNFQGGYEQYF
CDR3 DNA: TGTGCCAGCAGCAATTTTCAGGGCGGCTACGAGCAGTACTTC

clone size: .
D gene: TRBD2
V gene: TRBV28
J gene: TRBJ2-5
CDR3 protein: CASSFGAGENQETQYF
CDR3 DNA: TGTGCCAGCAGTTTTGGTGCGGGGGAGAACCAAGAGACCCAGTACTTC

clone size: .
D gene: .
V gene: TRBV7-3
J gene: TRBJ2-2
CDR3 protein: CASSTTGNTGELFF
CDR3 DNA: TGTGCCAGCAGCACAACAGGGAACACCGGGGAGCTGTTTTTT

clone size: .
D gene: TRBD1
V gene: TRBV7-9
J gene: TRBJ1-2
CDR3 protein: CASSNRDRGDYGYTF
CDR3 DNA: TGTGCCAGCAGCAACCGGGACAGGGGGGACTATGGCTACACCTTC

clone size: .
D gene: TRBD2
V gene: TRBV7-6
J gene: TRBJ2-7
CDR3 protein: CASSSDGSGGGYEQYF
CDR3 DNA: TGTGCCAGCAGCTCCGACGGGTCGGGAGGGGGCTACGAGCAGTACTTC

clone size: .
D gene: .
V gene: TRBV18
J gene: TRBJ1-4
CDR3 protein: CASSSGLTSEEKLFF
CDR3 DNA: TGTGCCAGCTCATCAGGACTCACATCTGAAGAAAAACTGTTTTTT

clone size: .
D gene: .
V gene: TRBV28
J gene: TRBJ2-5
CDR3 protein: CASSLYVAGEETQYF
CDR3 DNA: TGTGCCAGCAGTTTATATGTGGCAGGGGAAGAGACCCAGTACTTC

clone size: .
D gene: .
V gene: TRBV11-2
J gene: TRBJ2-6
CDR3 protein: CASSLDNLGTGANVLTF
CDR3 DNA: TGTGCCAGCAGCTTAGATAATTTGGGGACCGGGGCCAACGTCCTGACTTTC

clone size: .
D gene: .
V gene: TRBV28
J gene: TRBJ1-4
CDR3 protein: CASSLNEAQGRNDEKLFF
CDR3 DNA: TGTGCCAGCAGTTTAAATGAGGCCCAGGGCCGGAACGATGAAAAACTGTTTTTT

clone size: .
D gene: TRBD1
V gene: TRBV5-1
J gene: TRBJ2-4
CDR3 protein: CASSYVGQGMQGAKNIQYF
CDR3 DNA: TGCGCCAGCAGCTACGTAGGACAGGGGATGCAAGGAGCCAAAAACATTCAGTACTTC

clone size: .
D gene: .
V gene: TRBV10-2
J gene: TRBJ1-1
CDR3 protein: CASSEFRTEAFF
CDR3 DNA: TGCGCCAGCAGTGAGTTTCGCACTGAAGCTTTCTTT

clone size: .
D gene: TRBD1
V gene: TRBV4-3
J gene: TRBJ1-4
CDR3 protein: CASSQDPRGHQVGEKLFF
CDR3 DNA: TGCGCCAGCAGCCAAGACCCCAGGGGGCATCAAGTAGGTGAAAAACTGTTTTTT

clone size: .
D gene: TRBD1
V gene: TRBV19
J gene: TRBJ1-2
CDR3 protein: CASSPGDRGRNYGYTF
CDR3 DNA: TGTGCCAGTAGCCCTGGGGACAGGGGGCGTAACTATGGCTACACCTTC

clone size: .
D gene: .
V gene: TRBV9
J gene: TRBJ2-3
CDR3 protein: CASSVGVASTDTQYF
CDR3 DNA: TGTGCCAGCAGCGTAGGCGTGGCCTCCACAGATACGCAGTATTTT

clone size: .
D gene: .
V gene: TRBV6-5
J gene: TRBJ2-5
CDR3 protein: CASSPGAETQYF
CDR3 DNA: TGTGCCAGCAGCCCCGGCGCGGAGACCCAGTACTTC

clone size: .
D gene: .
V gene: TRBV27
J gene: TRBJ1-2
CDR3 protein: CASSLSGSKVRVGNYGYTF
CDR3 DNA: TGTGCCAGCAGTTTATCGGGGTCTAAGGTCAGGGTGGGCAACTATGGCTACACCTTC

clone size: once
D gene: TRBD2
V gene: TRBV5-1
J gene: TRBJ2-2
CDR3 protein: CASSGDGGTGELFF
CDR3 DNA: TGCGCCAGCAGCGGGGACGGGGGGACCGGGGAGCTGTTTTTT

clone size: .
D gene: .
V gene: TRBV28
J gene: TRBJ2-3
CDR3 protein: CASSLPSEGDTDTQYF
CDR3 DNA: TGTGCCAGCAGTTTACCTAGCGAGGGGGACACAGATACGCAGTATTTT

clone size: .
D gene: TRBD2
V gene: TRBV2
J gene: TRBJ2-7
CDR3 protein: CASSERTSGRAKSYEQYF
CDR3 DNA: TGTGCCAGCAGCGAAAGGACTAGCGGGAGGGCCAAGAGTTACGAGCAGTACTTC

clone size: .
D gene: TRBD2
V gene: TRBV5-1
J gene: TRBJ2-7
CDR3 protein: CASSTSGGGAYEQYF
CDR3 DNA: TGCGCCAGCAGCACCAGTGGGGGGGGTGCCTACGAGCAGTACTTC

clone size: .
D gene: TRBD2
V gene: TRBV15
J gene: TRBJ2-1
CDR3 protein: CATSPLAGVTYNEQFF
CDR3 DNA: TGTGCCACCAGTCCATTAGCGGGAGTAACCTACAATGAGCAGTTCTTC

clone size: .
D gene: .
V gene: TRBV9
J gene: TRBJ2-3
CDR3 protein: CASSVDGPGDTQYF
CDR3 DNA: TGTGCCAGCAGCGTAGACGGACCTGGAGATACGCAGTATTTT

clone size: .
D gene: .
V gene: TRBV5-3
J gene: TRBJ2-1
CDR3 protein: CADRRESYNEQFF
CDR3 DNA: TGTGCCGACAGGAGGGAGAGCTACAATGAGCAGTTCTTC

clone size: .
D gene: .
V gene: TRBV27
J gene: TRBJ2-7
CDR3 protein: CASSLGRSSYEQYF
CDR3 DNA: TGTGCCAGCAGTCTTGGACGGTCCTCCTACGAGCAGTACTTC

clone size: .
D gene: .
V gene: TRBV27
J gene: TRBJ2-7
CDR3 protein: CASSPAGTVTYEQYF
CDR3 DNA: TGTGCCAGCAGTCCCGCCGGGACCGTGACCTACGAGCAGTACTTC

clone size: .
D gene: .
V gene: TRBV29-1
J gene: TRBJ2-4
CDR3 protein: CSVEDLGDIQYF
CDR3 DNA: TGCAGCGTTGAAGATCTAGGAGACATTCAGTACTTC

clone size: .
D gene: .
V gene: TRBV20-1
J gene: TRBJ1-1
CDR3 protein: CSLSSSPEAFF
CDR3 DNA: TGCAGTCTGTCAAGTTCGCCTGAAGCTTTCTTT

clone size: .
D gene: TRBD1
V gene: TRBV5-6
J gene: TRBJ1-2
CDR3 protein: CASSWDRAAYGYTF
CDR3 DNA: TGTGCCAGCAGCTGGGACAGGGCGGCCTATGGCTACACCTTC

clone size: once
D gene: .
V gene: TRBV25-1
J gene: TRBJ2-5
CDR3 protein: CASTRGYQETQYF
CDR3 DNA: TGTGCCAGCACCCGGGGGTACCAAGAGACCCAGTACTTC

clone size: .
D gene: TRBD1
V gene: TRBV19
J gene: TRBJ1-5
CDR3 protein: CASSIGTGSGQPQHF
CDR3 DNA: TGTGCCAGTAGTATAGGGACAGGGTCCGGGCAGCCCCAGCATTTT

clone size: .
D gene: TRBD1
V gene: TRBV14
J gene: TRBJ2-1
CDR3 protein: CASSLTGGHEQFF
CDR3 DNA: TGTGCCAGCAGCCTGACAGGGGGACACGAGCAGTTCTTC

clone size: .
D gene: .
V gene: TRBV2
J gene: TRBJ2-5
CDR3 protein: CASSVWEETQYF
CDR3 DNA: TGTGCCAGCAGTGTGTGGGAAGAGACCCAGTACTTC